These 12 T cell receptor beta chains share one sample of origin, sequenced in a study of tumor-infiltrating lymphocytes in primary liver carcinoma. From unsorted bulk tissue weighing roughly 19-34 mg, DNA and RNA were co-extracted. TCR beta cDNA was made from roughly 450 ng total RNA with a constant-region primer. Researchers made the TCR beta libraries by running three nested multiplex PCR rounds with slightly modified ARM-PCR. TRBV1-TRBV30 forward primers paired with a C-beta reverse primer were used in the first two PCR rounds, which ran roughly 9 cycles each. One entry per CDR3 protein, called by TCRdb with MiXCR from the multiplex PCR reads. Of 95,000 to 150,000 distinct CDR3 sequences in the sample, less than 80% are singletons; the top ten hold roughly a tenth. Sequencing was carried out using liver tumor tissue from sampling region 1. Described subset: tumor region T1, superior pole. The receptors were sampled from a woman in her sixties or seventies with primary liver carcinoma and hepatitis B virus infection.

With regard to this clonotype: The CDR3 ends on some other residue instead of the conserved phenylalanine or tryptophan, so this is likely a read error. The CDR3 loop reads CSAASGQGRGEQYL. The DNA of the CDR3 is TGCAGTGCGGCCTCGGGACAGGGACGCGGGGAGCAGTACCTC. This chain links TRBV29-1 with TRBJ2-7; 9 bases map to TRBD1. Germline values: CDR1 SQVTM, CDR2 ANQGSEA. The length of the CDR3 is 14 residues.

The rearrangement links TRBV7-8 to TRBJ1-5, with D tentatively TRBD1 (5 bases). CDR3 length: 16 residues. CDR1 and CDR2 from the germline V gene are SGHVS and FQNEAQ. V was cut by 5 bases and J by 3 bases, with 17 bases left in between. Written as DNA, the CDR3 is TGTGCCAGCAGCCCCGGCCCTACAGGCCTCAATCAGCCCCAGCATTTT. Protein sequence: CASSPGPTGLNQPQHF.

The sample holds a few counts of this clonotype. At one boundary the junction diverges from the germline segment, which might be a read error. The chain joins TRBV13 to TRBJ2-6, with TRBD1 matching 8 bases. This CDR3 comprises 18 residues. CDR1 is PRHDT and CDR2 is FYEKMQ in the germline V gene (reference sequence). The DNA of the CDR3 is TGTGCCAGCAACTTAGTGCGGACAGGGATGGCTGGGGCCAACGTCCTTACTTTC. Its translation: CASNLVRTGMAGANVLTF. Complete variable domain (other parts from reference TRBV13 and TRBJ2-6): AAGVIQSPRHLIKEKRETATLKCYPIPRHDTVYWYQQGPGQDPQFLISFYEKMQSDKGSIPDRFSAQQFSDYHSELNMSSLELGDSALYFCASNLVRTGMAGANVLTFGAGSRLTVL.

The V and J genes are TRBV11-3 and TRBJ1-2; D perhaps matches TRBD1 (5 bases). Germline V CDR1 and CDR2: SGHNT, YENEEA. Trimming removed 5 bases from V and 6 bases from J, with 19 bases in between. The CDR3 loop spans 15 amino acids. The CDR3 nucleotides read TGTGCCAGCAGCCCCGGGGCGGCCGATCCCCATGGCTACACCTTC. It is translated as CASSPGAADPHGYTF.

The chain employs TRBV11-3 and TRBJ2-3; tentative D call: TRBD1 (6 bases). CDR1 and CDR2 (germline): SGHNT, YENEEA. V lost 2 bases and J 2 bases, leaving 11 bases between the germline ends. CDR3 length: 15 amino acids. CDR3: CASSLSGALTDTQYF. CDR3 bases: TGTGCCAGCAGCTTATCAGGGGCCCTCACAGATACGCAGTATTTT.

The CDR3 DNA follows: TGCAGCGTCCATCCGGCTAGGGGGACGTCCCGAAGGAGTGCGCAGTTCTTC. It yields the protein CSVHPARGTSRRSAQFF. The chain couples TRBV29-1 to TRBJ2-1; D might be TRBD1 (6 bases). Germline lookup yields CDR1 SQVTM and CDR2 ANQGSEA. V was shortened by 6 bases and J by 12 bases, with 33 bases between the two germline ends. CDR3 length equals 17 residues.

This clonotype was observed a single time. This chain uses TRBV6-4 with TRBJ2-1; D not certain. CDR1 is MRHNA, CDR2 SNTAGT, per germline. The ends were cut back, 0 bases at V and 3 bases at J, with 3 bases in the middle. This CDR3 contains 13 residues. The CDR3 DNA is TGTGCCAGCAGTGACTCGGACTACAATGAGCAGTTCTTC. It translates to CASSDSDYNEQFF.

In the case of this clonotype: This may come from a read error, since a much larger clone is one base off. This CDR3 is missing its conserved last phenylalanine or tryptophan, likely due to a read error. This chain links TRBV5-1 with TRBJ2-7; D is perhaps TRBD1 (7 bases). The CDR3 is made up of 15 amino acids. V was clipped by 4 bases and J by 4 bases, with 18 bases between them. The germline V gene encodes CDR1 SGHRS and CDR2 YFSETQ. The CDR3: CASSRGLTGLYEQYL. CDR3 nucleotides: TGCGCCAGCAGCCGGGGACTGACAGGGCTTTACGAGCAGTACTTG.

This clonotype showed up many times. The chain carries TRBV6-1 and TRBJ2-1, with unresolved D. This CDR3 has 14 residues. Germline loops: CDR1 MNHNS, CDR2 SASEGT. The V end was cut by 10 bases, the J end by 0 bases, with 13 bases between. The CDR3, as DNA: TGTGCCACCCGGCGGACGGGCTCCTACAATGAGCAGTTCTTC. Translation: CATRRTGSYNEQFF.

This rearrangement joins TRBV28 to TRBJ2-7, with D tentatively TRBD2 (7 bases). The CDR3 has 15 residues. V was cut by 3 bases and J by 4 bases, with 16 bases left in between. CDR1 MDHEN and CDR2 SYDVKM come from the germline V gene. CDR3 coding DNA: TGTGCCAGCAGTTTGGTTAGGGGGGGTTGGTACGAGCAGTACTTC. This sequence encodes CASSLVRGGWYEQYF.

In regard to this clonotype: A much larger clone sits a single nucleotide away, making a read error possible. The conserved phenylalanine or tryptophan is not found at the CDR3 terminus, so this likely reflects a read error. This chain joins TRBV6-5 and TRBJ2-5; 8 bases are shared with TRBD1. The V gene's germline CDR1 is MNHEY and CDR2 SVGAGI. The CDR3 spans 13 residues. V lost 2 bases to trimming and J lost 9 bases; unmatched junction nucleotides: 5. The CDR3 region has the DNA TGTGCCAGCAGTTACGACAGGGGTTTCGCCCAGTACCTC. As protein: CASSYDRGFAQYL.

To note about this clonotype: The junction does not match germline at one end; this may be a read error. The chain has TRBV11-2 and TRBJ2-7; 8 bases match TRBD2. Germline loops: CDR1 SGHAT, CDR2 FQNNGV. This CDR3 has 13 amino acids. The CDR3 loop reads CASSLNSGTEQYF. Written as DNA, the CDR3 is TGCGCCAGCAGCTTAAATAGCGGGACCGAGCAGTACTTC.